The rows below give T cell receptor beta chains drawn from one sample of a study of beta chain features in type 1 diabetes. Data came from immunoSEQ multiplex PCR; TCRdb stores just in-frame clones and leaves some out. Among around 360,000 clones listed, roughly an eighth were seen once. Sequenced sample: naive CD4+ T cells from blood. These receptors were collected from a young woman with type 1 diabetes. The CDR3 runs from the conserved cysteine through the conserved F or W. The order of the fields is clone size, V gene, D gene, J gene, CDR3 DNA, CDR3 protein. A D gene is named only where the DNA matches it firmly. Expanded clones get a size class; other rows say once, few or many, or leave the size out.

.	TRBV7-3	.	TRBJ2-1	TGTGCCAGCAGCTTGACAGCCGATAATGAGCAGTTCTTC	CASSLTADNEQFF
few	TRBV28	TRBD1	TRBJ1-2	TGTGCCAGCAGTTTAAGTCTAGGGACAGGCTATGGCTACACCTTC	CASSLSLGTGYGYTF
.	TRBV29-1	TRBD1	TRBJ2-7	TGCAGCGTTCTACAGGGGGCGGTCCACGAGCAGTACTTC	CSVLQGAVHEQYF
.	TRBV7-9	TRBD1	TRBJ1-1	TGTGCCAGCAGCTTAGCGACAGGGGAAGCTTTCTTT	CASSLATGEAFF
.	TRBV19	.	TRBJ1-4	TGTGCCAGTAGTATTCTCCAGGGGAATGAAAAACTGTTTTTT	CASSILQGNEKLFF
.	TRBV7-9	.	TRBJ2-1	TGTGCCAGCAGCTTAGCACCCTTGGACTACTCGTACAATGAGCAGTTCTTC	CASSLAPLDYSYNEQFF
few	TRBV29-1	TRBD1	TRBJ2-7	TGCAGCGTTGGACCGGGACAGGGCCTTTACGAGCAGTACTTC	CSVGPGQGLYEQYF
few	TRBV5-4	TRBD1	TRBJ1-5	TGTGCCAGCAGCGCGGACAGGGGAAGCAATCAGCCCCAGCATTTT	CASSADRGSNQPQHF
few	TRBV4-2	.	TRBJ1-2	TGTGCCAGCAGCCAACCAGACAGACTCTATGGCTACACCTTC	CASSQPDRLYGYTF
.	TRBV7-9	.	TRBJ1-1	TGTGCCAGCAGCTCCAGACAGGTTGAAGCTTTCTTT	CASSSRQVEAFF
.	TRBV2	.	TRBJ1-4	TGTTCCTCTAGGGGGTGGAGTGAAAAACTGTTTTTT	CSSRGWSEKLFF
.	TRBV29-1	TRBD1	TRBJ1-4	TGCAGCGTGGCGGGACAGGGGGCGGGCGAAAAACTGTTTTTT	CSVAGQGAGEKLFF
few	TRBV7-2	TRBD1	TRBJ2-5	TGTGCCAGCAGCTCGCAGGGGGCCGGGACCCAGTACTTC	CASSSQGAGTQYF
few	TRBV7-2	.	TRBJ1-5	TGTGCCAGCAGCCTCCTACCGGGACAGCCCCAGCATTTT	CASSLLPGQPQHF
few	TRBV18	.	TRBJ2-7	TGTGCCAGCTCACCAAAACCAGGCGAGCAGTACTTC	CASSPKPGEQYF
.	TRBV7-2	.	TRBJ1-2	TGTGCCAGCAGCTTAGGGGGCCCGGCCGCGGGCTACACCTTC	CASSLGGPAAGYTF
.	TRBV5-1	.	TRBJ2-2	TGCGCCAGCAGCTTTTCGGGAGTGGGAACCGGGGAGCTGTTTTTT	CASSFSGVGTGELFF
.	TRBV7-3	.	TRBJ2-3	TGTGCCAGCAGCCATAACTCAGATACGCAGTATTTT	CASSHNSDTQYF
few	TRBV27	.	TRBJ1-2	TGTGCCAGCAGTTTAAATGGACTCGCAAGCTATGGCTACACCTTC	CASSLNGLASYGYTF
.	TRBV23-1	TRBD1	TRBJ1-5	TGCGCCAGCAGTCGACAGGGGAGCAATCAGCCCCAGCATTTT	CASSRQGSNQPQHF
few	TRBV27	TRBD1	TRBJ2-7	TGTGCCAGCAGCCCCTCCCAGGGGGCCCCCTACGAGCAGTACTTC	CASSPSQGAPYEQYF
few	TRBV5-6	.	TRBJ2-1	TGTGCCAGCAGCTTCAACAATGAGCAGTTCTTC	CASSFNNEQFF
few	TRBV11-3	TRBD2	TRBJ2-1	TGTGCCAGCAGCTCACAAGTAGCGGGGGGCACTTACAATGAGCAGTTCTTC	CASSSQVAGGTYNEQFF
.	TRBV27	TRBD1	TRBJ2-5	TGTGCCAGCAGTTTACATGGACAGGAAGAGACCCAGTACTTC	CASSLHGQEETQYF
few	TRBV4-3	TRBD2	TRBJ2-7	TGCGCCAGCAGCCAAGATTTCCGGACTAGCGGGAGTCAGTACTTC	CASSQDFRTSGSQYF
.	TRBV6-5	.	TRBJ2-5	TGTGCCAGCAGTTATCCAGGAGAGACCCAGTACTTC	CASSYPGETQYF
.	TRBV9	TRBD2	TRBJ2-7	TGTGCCAGCAGCCCCCTAGGGCTAGCGGGAGGGAAGTACGAGCAGTACTTC	CASSPLGLAGGKYEQYF
.	TRBV4-2	TRBD1	TRBJ2-7	TGTGCCAGCAGCCAAGCATTGGGACAGGGGATCTACGAGCAGTACTTC	CASSQALGQGIYEQYF
.	TRBV28	.	TRBJ2-7	TGTGCCAGCAGTACCCAACCCCCGGTCTACGAGCAGTACTTC	CASSTQPPVYEQYF
few	TRBV30	.	TRBJ2-7	TGTGCCTGGAGCCGGACTGCTGTAGAGCAGTACTTC	CAWSRTAVEQYF
few	TRBV18	.	TRBJ2-1	TGTGCCAGCTCACCGCAACAGGACAATGAGCAGTTCTTC	CASSPQQDNEQFF
few	TRBV20-1	.	TRBJ2-5	TGCAGTGCTAGCGGCGGTGAGACCCAGTACTTC	CSASGGETQYF
.	TRBV18	TRBD1	TRBJ1-2	TGTGCCAGCTCCATCGGACAGGGGACTAACTATGGCTACACCTTC	CASSIGQGTNYGYTF
few	TRBV27	.	TRBJ2-7	TGTGCCAGCAGTCTAGATATCGGTTACGAGCAGTACTTC	CASSLDIGYEQYF
.	TRBV27	TRBD1	TRBJ1-2	TGTGCCAGCAGCGGGACAGGGAACTATGGCTACACCTTC	CASSGTGNYGYTF
few	TRBV30	TRBD1	TRBJ2-1	TGTGCCTGGTTGAGACAGGGGGCCAATGAGCAGTTCTTC	CAWLRQGANEQFF
few	TRBV30	TRBD2	TRBJ2-3	TGTGCCTGGAGTCTTCTTGGCGGGAGGACTAGCACAGATACGCAGTATTTT	CAWSLLGGRTSTDTQYF
.	TRBV5-1	TRBD1	TRBJ2-5	TGCGCCAGCAGCTTGTCGGGGACAGGGGGAGGTGAGACCCAGTACTTC	CASSLSGTGGGETQYF
.	TRBV4-3	TRBD1	TRBJ1-2	TGCGCCAGCAGCCTGGACAGGGAAGGTGGGAACTATGGCTACACCTTC	CASSLDREGGNYGYTF
few	TRBV4-3	.	TRBJ2-4	TGCGCCAGCAGCCATAGACTATCGGTAGCCAAAAACATTCAGTACTTC	CASSHRLSVAKNIQYF
few	TRBV7-2	.	TRBJ2-1	TGTGCCAGCAGCAGAGGTCGGGGCACAGGGTACAATGAGCAGTTCTTC	CASSRGRGTGYNEQFF
.	TRBV2	TRBD1	TRBJ2-2	TGTGCCAGCAGCACCACAGGGGGAACCGGGGAGCTGTTTTTT	CASSTTGGTGELFF
.	TRBV7-2	.	TRBJ1-2	TGTGCCAGCAGCTTATACGGGGACGGAGGGTTCACCTTC	CASSLYGDGGFTF
.	TRBV5-6	.	TRBJ2-5	TGTGCCAGCAGCTTGGGTTCGGGGCAAGAGACCCAGTACTTC	CASSLGSGQETQYF
.	TRBV13	TRBD1	TRBJ2-1	TGTGCCAGCAGCACCGCAGGGGGAACCTACAATGAGCAGTTCTTC	CASSTAGGTYNEQFF
few	TRBV11-2	TRBD2	TRBJ2-3	TGTGCCAGCAGCCCGAGACTAGCGGGCGGAGATACGCAGTATTTT	CASSPRLAGGDTQYF
few	TRBV19	.	TRBJ1-2	TGTGCCAGTCGGGTGGACTATGGCTACACCTTC	CASRVDYGYTF
.	TRBV19	.	TRBJ1-2	TGTGCCAGTAGTATAGGCGACTATGGCTACACCTTC	CASSIGDYGYTF
few	TRBV7-2	.	TRBJ2-7	TGTGCCAGCAGCTTCGTCTTAGGGGTCGCCAGGGCATACGAGCAGTACTTC	CASSFVLGVARAYEQYF
few	TRBV7-2	.	TRBJ2-5	TGTGCCAGCAGCTTAAGGACAGCCCAAGAGACCCAGTACTTC	CASSLRTAQETQYF
few	TRBV30	.	TRBJ1-5	TGTGCCTGGGGGACAACGGCGGTGCCCCAGCATTTT	CAWGTTAVPQHF
.	TRBV4-2	.	TRBJ1-5	TGTGCCAGCAGCCAAGCAACAGGGTCTCAGCCCCAGCATTTT	CASSQATGSQPQHF